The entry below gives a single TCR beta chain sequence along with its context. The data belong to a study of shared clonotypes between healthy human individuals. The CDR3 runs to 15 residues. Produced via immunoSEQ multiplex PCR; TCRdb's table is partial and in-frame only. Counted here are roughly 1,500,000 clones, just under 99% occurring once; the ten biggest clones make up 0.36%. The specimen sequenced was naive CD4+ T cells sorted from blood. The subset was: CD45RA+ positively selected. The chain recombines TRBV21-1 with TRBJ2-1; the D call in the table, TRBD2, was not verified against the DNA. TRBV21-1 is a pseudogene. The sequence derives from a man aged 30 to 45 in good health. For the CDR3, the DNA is TGTGCCACCACCTTGACTAGCGGGGCCCTCAATGAGCAGTTCTTC. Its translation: CATTLTSGALNEQFF.